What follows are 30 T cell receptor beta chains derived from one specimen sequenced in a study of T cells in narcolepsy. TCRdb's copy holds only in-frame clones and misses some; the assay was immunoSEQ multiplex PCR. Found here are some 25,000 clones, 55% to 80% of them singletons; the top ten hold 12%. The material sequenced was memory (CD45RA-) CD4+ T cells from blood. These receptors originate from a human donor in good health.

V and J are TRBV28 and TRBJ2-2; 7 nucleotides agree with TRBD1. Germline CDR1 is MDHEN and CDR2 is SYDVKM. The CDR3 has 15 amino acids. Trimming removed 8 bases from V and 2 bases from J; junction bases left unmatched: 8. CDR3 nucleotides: TGTGCCAGCTTAGTGTACAGGGGAAACACCGGGGAGCTGTTTTTT. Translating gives CASLVYRGNTGELFF.

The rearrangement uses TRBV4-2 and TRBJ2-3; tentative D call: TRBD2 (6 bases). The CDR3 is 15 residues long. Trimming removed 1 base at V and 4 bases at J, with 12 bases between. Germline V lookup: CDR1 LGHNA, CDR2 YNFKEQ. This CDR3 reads CASSQVEGGPDTQYF. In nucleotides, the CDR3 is TGTGCCAGCAGCCAAGTGGAAGGAGGGCCAGATACGCAGTATTTT.

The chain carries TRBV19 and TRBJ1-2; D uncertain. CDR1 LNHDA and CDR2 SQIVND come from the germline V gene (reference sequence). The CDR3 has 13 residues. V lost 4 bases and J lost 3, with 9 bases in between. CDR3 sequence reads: CASSKGGDYGYTF. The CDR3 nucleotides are TGTGCCAGTAGTAAAGGCGGAGACTATGGCTACACCTTC.

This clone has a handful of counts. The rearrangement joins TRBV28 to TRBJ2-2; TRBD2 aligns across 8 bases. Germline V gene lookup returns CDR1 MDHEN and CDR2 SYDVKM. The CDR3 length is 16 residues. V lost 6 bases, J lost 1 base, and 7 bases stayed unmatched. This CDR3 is CASSKTSGVNTGELFF. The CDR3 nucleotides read TGTGCCAGCAGCAAAACTAGCGGAGTGAACACCGGGGAGCTGTTTTTT.

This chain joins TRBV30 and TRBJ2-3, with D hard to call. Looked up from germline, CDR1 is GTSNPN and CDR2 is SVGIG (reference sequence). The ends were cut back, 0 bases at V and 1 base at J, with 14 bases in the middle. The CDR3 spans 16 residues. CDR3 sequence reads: CAWSVGLRPGTDTQYF. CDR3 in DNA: TGTGCCTGGAGTGTGGGGTTAAGGCCCGGCACAGATACGCAGTATTTT.

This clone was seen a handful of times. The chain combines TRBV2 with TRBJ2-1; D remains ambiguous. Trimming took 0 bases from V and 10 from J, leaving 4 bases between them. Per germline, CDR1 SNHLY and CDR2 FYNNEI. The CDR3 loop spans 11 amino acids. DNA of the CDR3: TGTGCCAGCAGTGAAGCGGGGGAGCAGTTCTTC. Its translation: CASSEAGEQFF.

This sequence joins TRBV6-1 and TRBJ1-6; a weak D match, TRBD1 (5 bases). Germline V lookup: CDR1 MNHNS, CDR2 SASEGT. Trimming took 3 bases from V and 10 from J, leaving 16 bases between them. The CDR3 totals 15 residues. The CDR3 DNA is TGTGCCAGCAGTGAGAGCGGAGGGGTAAGCTCACCCCTCCACTTT. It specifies CASSESGGVSSPLHF.

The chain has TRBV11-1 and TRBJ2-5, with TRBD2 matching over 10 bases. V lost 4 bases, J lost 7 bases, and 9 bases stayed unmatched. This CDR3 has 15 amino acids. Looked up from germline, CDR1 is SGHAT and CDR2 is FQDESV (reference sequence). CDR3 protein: CASSSLAGAGGTQYF. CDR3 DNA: TGTGCCAGCAGCTCCCTAGCGGGGGCCGGAGGGACCCAGTACTTC.

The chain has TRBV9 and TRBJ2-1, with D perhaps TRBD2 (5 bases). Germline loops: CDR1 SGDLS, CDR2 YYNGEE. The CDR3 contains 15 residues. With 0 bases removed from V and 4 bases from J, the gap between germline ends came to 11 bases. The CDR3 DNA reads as TGTGCCAGCAGCGTAGGGGGTAGCGAGTACAATGAGCAGTTCTTC. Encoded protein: CASSVGGSEYNEQFF.

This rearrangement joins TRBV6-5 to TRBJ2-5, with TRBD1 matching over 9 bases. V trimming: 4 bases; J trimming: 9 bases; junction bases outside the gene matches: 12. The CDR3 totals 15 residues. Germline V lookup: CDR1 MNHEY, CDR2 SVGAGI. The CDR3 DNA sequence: TGTGCCAGCAGTTCTCGGGACAGGGCAGAAGGGTCCCAGTACTTC. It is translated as CASSSRDRAEGSQYF.

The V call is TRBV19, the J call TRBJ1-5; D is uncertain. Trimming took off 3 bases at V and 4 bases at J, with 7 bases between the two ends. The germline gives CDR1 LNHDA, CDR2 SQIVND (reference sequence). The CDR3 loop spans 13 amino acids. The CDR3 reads CASSIAGNQPQHF. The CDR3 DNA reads TGTGCCAGTAGTATCGCCGGTAATCAGCCCCAGCATTTT.

CDR3 sequence: CASRENDRAGAEAFF. In DNA, the CDR3 is TGTGCCAGCAGGGAGAACGACAGGGCGGGAGCTGAAGCTTTCTTT. The rearrangement joins TRBV11-2 to TRBJ1-1, with 7 bases that match TRBD1. The CDR3 extends over 15 amino acids. Germline CDR1 SGHAT, CDR2 FQNNGV. Losses at the gene ends were 6 bases for V and 6 bases for J; bases not matched to a gene: 13.

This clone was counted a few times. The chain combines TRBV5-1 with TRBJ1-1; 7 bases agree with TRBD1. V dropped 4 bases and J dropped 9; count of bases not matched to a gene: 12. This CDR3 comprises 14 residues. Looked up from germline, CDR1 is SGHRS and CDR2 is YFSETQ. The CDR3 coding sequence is TGCGCCAGCAGCATAGAACCCGGGACAGCCAAAGCTTTCTTT. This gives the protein CASSIEPGTAKAFF.

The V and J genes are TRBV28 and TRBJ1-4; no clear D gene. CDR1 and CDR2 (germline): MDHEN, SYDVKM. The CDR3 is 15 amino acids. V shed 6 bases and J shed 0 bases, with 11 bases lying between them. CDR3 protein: CASSDQTATNEKLFF. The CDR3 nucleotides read TGTGCCAGCAGCGACCAGACTGCAACTAATGAAAAACTGTTTTTT.

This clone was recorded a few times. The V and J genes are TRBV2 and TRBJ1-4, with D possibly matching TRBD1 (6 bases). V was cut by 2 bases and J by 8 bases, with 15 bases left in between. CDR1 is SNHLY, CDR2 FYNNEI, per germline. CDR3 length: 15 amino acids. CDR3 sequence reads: CASSERSGAGEKLFF. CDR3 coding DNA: TGTGCCAGCAGTGAAAGATCAGGGGCGGGGGAAAAACTGTTTTTT.

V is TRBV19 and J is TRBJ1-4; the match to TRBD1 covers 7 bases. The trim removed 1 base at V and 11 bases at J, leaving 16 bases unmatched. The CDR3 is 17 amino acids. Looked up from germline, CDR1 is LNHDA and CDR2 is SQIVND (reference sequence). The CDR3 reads CASSIVPNRGFTHKLFF. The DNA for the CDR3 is TGTGCCAGTAGTATAGTCCCGAACAGGGGCTTCACCCATAAACTGTTTTTT.

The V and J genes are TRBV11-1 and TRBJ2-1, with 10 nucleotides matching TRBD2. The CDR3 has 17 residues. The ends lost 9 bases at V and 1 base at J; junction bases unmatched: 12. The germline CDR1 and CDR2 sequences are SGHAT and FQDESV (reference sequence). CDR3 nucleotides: TGTGCCAGACTAGCGGGACTCCGGTGGGTTTCCTACAATGAGCAGTTCTTC. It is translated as CARLAGLRWVSYNEQFF.

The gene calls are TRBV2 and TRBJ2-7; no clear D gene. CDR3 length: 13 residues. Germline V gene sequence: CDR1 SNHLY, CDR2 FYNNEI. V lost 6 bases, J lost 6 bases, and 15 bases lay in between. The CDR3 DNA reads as TGTGCCAGCAGAATAACCGGGTATGGCGAGCAGTACTTC. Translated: CASRITGYGEQYF.

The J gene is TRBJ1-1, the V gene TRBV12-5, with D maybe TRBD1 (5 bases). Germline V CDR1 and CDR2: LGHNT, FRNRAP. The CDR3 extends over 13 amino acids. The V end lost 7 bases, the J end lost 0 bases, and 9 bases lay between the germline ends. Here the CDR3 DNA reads TGTGCTAGTGCTTGGGGGGTGAACACTGAAGCTTTCTTT. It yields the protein CASAWGVNTEAFF. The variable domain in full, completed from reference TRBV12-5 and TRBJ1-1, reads DARVTQTPRHKVTEMGQEVTMRCQPILGHNTVFWYRQTMMQGLELLAYFRNRAPLDDSGMPKDRFSAEMPDATLATLKIQPSEPRDSAVYFCASAWGVNTEAFFGQGTRLTVV.

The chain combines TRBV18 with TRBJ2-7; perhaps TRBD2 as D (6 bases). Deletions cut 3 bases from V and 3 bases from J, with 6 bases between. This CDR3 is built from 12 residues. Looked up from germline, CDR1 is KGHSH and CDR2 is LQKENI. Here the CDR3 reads CASSPGGYEQYF. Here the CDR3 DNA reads TGTGCCAGCTCACCCGGGGGCTACGAGCAGTACTTC. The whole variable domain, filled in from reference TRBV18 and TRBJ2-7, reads NAGVMQNPRHLVRRRGQEARLRCSPMKGHSHVYWYRQLPEEGLKFMVYLQKENIIDESGMPKERFSAEFPKEGPSILRIQQVVRGDSAAYFCASSPGGYEQYFGPGTRLTVT.

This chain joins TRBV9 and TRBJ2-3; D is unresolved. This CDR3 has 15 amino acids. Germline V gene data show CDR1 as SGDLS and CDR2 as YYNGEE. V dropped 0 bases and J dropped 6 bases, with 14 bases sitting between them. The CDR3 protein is CASSVDPTPRDTQYF. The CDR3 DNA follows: TGTGCCAGCAGCGTAGACCCGACACCGAGGGATACGCAGTATTTT.

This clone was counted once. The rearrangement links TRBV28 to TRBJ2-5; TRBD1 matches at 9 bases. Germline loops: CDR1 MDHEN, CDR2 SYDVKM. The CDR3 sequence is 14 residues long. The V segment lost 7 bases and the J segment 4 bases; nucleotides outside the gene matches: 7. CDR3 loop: CASKTGGAVETQYF. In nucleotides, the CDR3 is TGTGCCAGCAAAACAGGGGGCGCGGTAGAGACCCAGTACTTC.

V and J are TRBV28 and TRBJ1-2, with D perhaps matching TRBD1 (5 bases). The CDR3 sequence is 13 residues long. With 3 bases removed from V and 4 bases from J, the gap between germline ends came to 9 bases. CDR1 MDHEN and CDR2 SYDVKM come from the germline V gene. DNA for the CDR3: TGTGCCAGCAGTTTCGACAGTGGCTATGGCTACACCTTC. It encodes CASSFDSGYGYTF.

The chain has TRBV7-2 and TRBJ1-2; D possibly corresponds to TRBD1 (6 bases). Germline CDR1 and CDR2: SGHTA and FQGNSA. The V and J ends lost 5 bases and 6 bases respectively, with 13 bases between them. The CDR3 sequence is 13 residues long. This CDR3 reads CASSIQGGDGYTF. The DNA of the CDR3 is TGTGCCAGCAGCATACAGGGTGGCGATGGCTACACCTTC.

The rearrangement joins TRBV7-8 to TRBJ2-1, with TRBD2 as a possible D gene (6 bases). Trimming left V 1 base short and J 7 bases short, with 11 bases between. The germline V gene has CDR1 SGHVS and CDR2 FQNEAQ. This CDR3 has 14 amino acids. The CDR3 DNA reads TGTGCCAGCAGCTTAGGCCCGGGGAGGAATGAGCAGTTCTTC. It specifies CASSLGPGRNEQFF. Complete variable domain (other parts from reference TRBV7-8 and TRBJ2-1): GAGVSQSPRYKVAKRGQDVALRCDPISGHVSLFWYQQALGQGPEFLTYFQNEAQLDKSGLPSDRFFAERPEGSVSTLKIQRTQQEDSAVYLCASSLGPGRNEQFFGPGTRLTVL.

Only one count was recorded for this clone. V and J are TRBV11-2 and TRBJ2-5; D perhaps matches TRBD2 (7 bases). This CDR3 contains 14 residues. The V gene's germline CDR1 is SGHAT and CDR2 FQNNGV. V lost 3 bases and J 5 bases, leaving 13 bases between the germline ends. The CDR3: CASSFPGGAETQYF. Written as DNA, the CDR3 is TGTGCCAGCAGCTTCCCGGGGGGCGCGGAGACCCAGTACTTC. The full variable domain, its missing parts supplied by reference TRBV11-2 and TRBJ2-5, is EAGVAQSPRYKIIEKRQSVAFWCNPISGHATLYWYQQILGQGPKLLIQFQNNGVVDDSQLPKDRFSAERLKGVDSTLKIQPAKLEDSAVYLCASSFPGGAETQYFGPGTRLLVL.

The CDR3 loop is CASKGENRQPQHF. CDR3 DNA sequence: TGTGCCAGCAAGGGGGAAAACAGGCAGCCCCAGCATTTT. The chain carries TRBV2 and TRBJ1-5, with D possibly TRBD1 on 6 matching bases. This CDR3 has 13 amino acids. V lost 7 bases to trimming and J lost 7 bases, with 14 bases between them. Germline V gene sequence: CDR1 SNHLY, CDR2 FYNNEI.

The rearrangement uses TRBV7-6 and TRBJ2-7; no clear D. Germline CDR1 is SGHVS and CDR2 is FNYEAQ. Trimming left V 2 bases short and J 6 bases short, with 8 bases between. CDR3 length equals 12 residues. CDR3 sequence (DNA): TGTGCCAGCAGCTTATTACTGGTCGAGCAGTACTTC. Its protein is CASSLLLVEQYF.

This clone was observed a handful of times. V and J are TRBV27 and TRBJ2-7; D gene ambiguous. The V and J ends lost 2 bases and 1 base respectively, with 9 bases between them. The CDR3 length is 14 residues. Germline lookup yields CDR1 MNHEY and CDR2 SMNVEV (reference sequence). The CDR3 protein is CASSLKGYSYEQYF. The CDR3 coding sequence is TGTGCCAGCAGTTTAAAAGGCTATTCCTACGAGCAGTACTTC.

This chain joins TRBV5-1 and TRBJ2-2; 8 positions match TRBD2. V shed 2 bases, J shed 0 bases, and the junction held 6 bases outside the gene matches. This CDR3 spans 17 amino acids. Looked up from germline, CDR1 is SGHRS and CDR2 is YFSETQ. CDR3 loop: CASSFGFGGANTGELFF. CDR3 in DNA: TGCGCCAGCAGCTTCGGGTTCGGGGGGGCGAACACCGGGGAGCTGTTTTTT.